This entry describes one T cell receptor beta chain. Its antigen specificity is not known. No base quality information exists; no much larger clone differs at one position. The data originate from a study of long-term antiretroviral therapy in people with HIV (dated by TCRdb to between 2020 and 2023). Study-level background: The earliest samples were collected approximately a decade before the 2015 WHO recommendation for immediate ART, a period when ART was typically delayed until CD4 counts fell. Whether ART initiation and durable HIV suppression were associated with changes in peripheral blood TRB repertoire composition and diversity was tested in a retrospective serial study. Among the 30 or so participants with HIV, eleven were female. The cohort contributed over 150 cryopreserved PBMC samples from 30 adults with confirmed HIV infection, collected serially over a mean of approximately 6 years (range 1-12). Test extractions of a monoclonal T-cell line alongside 30 or so polyclonal samples showed no cross-contamination during QIAcube processing.

The immunoSEQ hsTCRB v3.0 assay was used at survey level resolution for TRB variable region sequencing. The targeted TRB sequencing depth was roughly 35,000-50,000 T-cell genomes per sample. Pooled TRB libraries were sequenced on an Illumina MiSeq with a v3 150-cycle kit. The published analysis was carried out like this. Repertoire analysis was run in R within a reproducible Nextflow workflow that covered QC, data transformation and analysis. LymphoSeq2, an R package for exploring AIRR-Seq data, was used to implement the custom analyses. A few samples yielding fewer than 5000 total TRB sequences were excluded, leaving around 190 analyzed HIV repertoires. Among the 180 or so HIV repertoires that were kept, some 60 were collected before ART initiation and roughly 130 were collected after ART initiation. Repertoires were downsampled to 5000 TRB nucleotide sequences, with summary statistics averaged over 100 downsampling iterations. TRB sequences were retained for analysis only if CDR3 regions of at least seven amino acids were present. Diversity was assessed using a clonality score derived from Shannon entropy and using the Gini coefficient. In repertoire networks, the top 5000 CDR3 amino acid sequences were linked whenever an edit distance of one separated two sequences. Antigen specificity groups and MHC restriction were predicted for TRB CDR3 amino acid sequences with GLIPH2. To flag known associations with CMV, EBV, HIV or tissue antigens, CDR3 amino acid sequences were compared against VDJdb and McPAS-TCR. Pre-ART, post-ART and control groups were compared with Wilcoxon signed-rank tests and Holm-Bonferroni correction. What TCRdb holds here is the immuneACCESS table cut down to in-frame rearrangements. Part of the clones is not present; checked against another copy, under half of the missing clones reflect an unresolved V gene, and the others are unexplained. V, J and clone size reflect that table, while D and trimming were determined from the DNA. A total of some 10,000 clones appear in this sample, around 74% of them only once. The ten top clones hold 20% of the sample.

The research as a whole found: Because PBMC availability was limited, only the TCR beta chain was sequenced, with no alpha chain pairing. Expanded TRB clones identified before ART initiation dominated the repertoire at all time points, although this dominance fluctuated and declined in many PLHIV after ART. Because cell numbers in pre-ART samples were limited, unsorted PBMC were profiled instead of sorted CD4+ and CD8+ T cells. Compared with controls, HIV repertoires had narrower CDR3 length ranges, and the network structure pointed to an antigen-experienced repertoire that shifted only slightly toward naive after ART. Starting ART was linked to a significant rise in TRB diversity, yet even with long-term ART the diversity remained significantly lower than in transplant donor controls. The samples span the years 2004 to 2017, and the ART regimens used at that time may not be as effective as current regimens. Inferences about post-ART repertoire changes are limited because no data were available on ART adherence, viral resistance or therapy changes.

To be included, a participant needed at least one PBMC sample from before ART initiation plus at least two post-ART samples. All participants with HIV were treated in the United States of America. Before DNA extraction, cryopreserved samples of about 0.9-11 million PBMC were thawed and then washed. At the time of the earliest PBMC sample for each participant with HIV, ages ranged from roughly 20 to 60 years. Per participant, PBMC samples came from 1-4 timepoints prior to ART initiation and 2-8 timepoints following ART initiation, for a median of 7 samples. Serial HIV viral load, CD4+ T-cell count, ART history and demographic data were obtained for every participant. Genomic DNA was extracted from unsorted PBMC with a Qiagen kit on a QIAcube, with processing performed in batches of 12 samples. Relative to germline, V is 3 bases shorter and J is 5 bases shorter, with 18 bases between their ends. The germline V gene (reference sequence) provides CDR1 MNHEY and CDR2 SMNVEV. There are 16 amino acids in the CDR3, from cysteine to phenylalanine inclusive. Only CDR3 DNA is held: 48 bases, read in frame from base 1.

The sequence was collected from a man aged 40-50 years with HIV. Recombination joined TRBV27 with TRBJ2-3; TRBD2 is a possible D gene, resting on 7 matching bases. The sample in question was unsorted PBMCs, obtained 1.8 years before starting antiretroviral therapy. The DNA sequence is as follows: TGTGCCAGCAGTTTCTACGGACGGGGGGCAATAGATACGCAGTATTTT. It is translated as CASSFYGRGAIDTQYF.